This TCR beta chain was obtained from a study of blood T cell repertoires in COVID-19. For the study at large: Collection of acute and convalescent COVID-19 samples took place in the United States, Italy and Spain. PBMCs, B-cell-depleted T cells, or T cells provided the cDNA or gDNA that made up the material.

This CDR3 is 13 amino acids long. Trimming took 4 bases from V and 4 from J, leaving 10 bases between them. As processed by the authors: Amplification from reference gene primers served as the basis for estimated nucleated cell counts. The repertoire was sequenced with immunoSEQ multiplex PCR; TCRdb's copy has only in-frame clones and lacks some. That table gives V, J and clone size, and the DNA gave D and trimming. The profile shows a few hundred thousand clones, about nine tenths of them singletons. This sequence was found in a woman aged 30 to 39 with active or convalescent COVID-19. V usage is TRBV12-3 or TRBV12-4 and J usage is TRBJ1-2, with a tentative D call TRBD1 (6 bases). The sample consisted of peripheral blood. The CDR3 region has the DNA TGTGCCAGCAGTTCGGACAGCCCCTATGGCTACACCTTC. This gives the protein CASSSDSPYGYTF.